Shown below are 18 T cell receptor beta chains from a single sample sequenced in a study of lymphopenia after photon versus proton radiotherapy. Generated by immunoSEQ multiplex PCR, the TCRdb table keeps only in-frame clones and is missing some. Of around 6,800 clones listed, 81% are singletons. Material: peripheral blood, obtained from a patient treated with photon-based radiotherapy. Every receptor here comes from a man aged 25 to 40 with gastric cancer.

The CDR3 nucleotides are TGTGCCACCTCAAGGGGGGGGATGGACTATGGCTACACCTTC. Translation gives CATSRGGMDYGYTF. V gene TRBV7-2 combines with J gene TRBJ1-2; TRBD1 is a possible D gene (6 bases). The germline V gene has CDR1 SGHTA and CDR2 FQGNSA. Trimming removed 10 bases at V and 3 bases at J, with 18 bases between. The CDR3 runs to 14 residues.

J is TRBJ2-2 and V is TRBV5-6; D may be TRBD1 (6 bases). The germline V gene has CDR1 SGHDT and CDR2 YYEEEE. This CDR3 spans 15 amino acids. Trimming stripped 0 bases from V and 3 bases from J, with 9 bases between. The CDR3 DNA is TGTGCCAGCAGCTTGGTACAGGGAGACACCGGGGAGCTGTTTTTT. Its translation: CASSLVQGDTGELFF.

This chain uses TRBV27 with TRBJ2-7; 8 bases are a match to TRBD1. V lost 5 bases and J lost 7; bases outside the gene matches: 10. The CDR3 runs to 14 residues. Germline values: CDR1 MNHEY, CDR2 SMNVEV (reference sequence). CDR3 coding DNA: TGTGCCAGCAGTCCTCGGGCAGGGGGCTGGGAGCAGTACTTC. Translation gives CASSPRAGGWEQYF.

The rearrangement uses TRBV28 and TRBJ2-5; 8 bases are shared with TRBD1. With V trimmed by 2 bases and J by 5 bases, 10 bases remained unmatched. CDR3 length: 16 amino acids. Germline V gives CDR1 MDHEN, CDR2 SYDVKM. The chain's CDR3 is CASSLPLDREYETQYF. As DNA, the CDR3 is TGTGCCAGCAGTTTACCCCTGGACAGGGAATACGAGACCCAGTACTTC.

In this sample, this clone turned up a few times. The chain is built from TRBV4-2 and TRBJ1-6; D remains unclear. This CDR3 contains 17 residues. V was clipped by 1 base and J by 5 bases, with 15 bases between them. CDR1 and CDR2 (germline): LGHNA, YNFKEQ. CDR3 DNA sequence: TGTGCCAGCAGCCAAGGAACGGTTGTGGTAGATAATTCACCCCTCCACTTT. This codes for CASSQGTVVVDNSPLHF.

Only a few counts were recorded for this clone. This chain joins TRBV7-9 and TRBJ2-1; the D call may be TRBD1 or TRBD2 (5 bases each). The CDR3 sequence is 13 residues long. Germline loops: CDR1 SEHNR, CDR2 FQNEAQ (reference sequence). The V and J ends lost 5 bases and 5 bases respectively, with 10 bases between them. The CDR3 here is CASSRDPDNEQFF. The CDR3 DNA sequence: TGTGCCAGCAGCAGGGACCCGGACAATGAGCAGTTCTTC.

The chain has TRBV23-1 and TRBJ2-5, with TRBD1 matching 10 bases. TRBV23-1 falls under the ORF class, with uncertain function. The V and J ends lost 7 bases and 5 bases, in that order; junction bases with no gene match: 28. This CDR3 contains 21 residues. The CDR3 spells CASNKRISGTGAPRVGETQYF. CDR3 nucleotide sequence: TGCGCCAGCAACAAGAGGATCTCCGGGACAGGGGCCCCGCGGGTAGGGGAGACCCAGTACTTC.

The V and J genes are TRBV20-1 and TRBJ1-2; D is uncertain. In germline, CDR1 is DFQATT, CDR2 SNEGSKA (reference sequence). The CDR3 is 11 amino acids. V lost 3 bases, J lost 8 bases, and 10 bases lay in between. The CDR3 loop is CSARPGEGYTF. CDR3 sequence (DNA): TGCAGTGCTAGGCCTGGGGAAGGCTACACCTTC.

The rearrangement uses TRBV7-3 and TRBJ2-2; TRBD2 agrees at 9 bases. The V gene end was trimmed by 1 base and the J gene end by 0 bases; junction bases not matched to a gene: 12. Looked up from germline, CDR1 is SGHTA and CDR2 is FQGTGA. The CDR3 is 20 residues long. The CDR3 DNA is TGTGCCAGCAGCTTAAGTCCCCCTCTGGCGGGAGGGACGAACACCGGGGAGCTGTTTTTT. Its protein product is CASSLSPPLAGGTNTGELFF.

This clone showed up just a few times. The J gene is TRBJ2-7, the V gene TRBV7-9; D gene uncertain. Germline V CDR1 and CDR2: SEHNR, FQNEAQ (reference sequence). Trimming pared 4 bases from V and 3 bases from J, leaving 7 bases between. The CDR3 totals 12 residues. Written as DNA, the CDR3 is TGTGCCAGCAGCTCGGACCGCTACGAGCAGTACTTC. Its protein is CASSSDRYEQYF. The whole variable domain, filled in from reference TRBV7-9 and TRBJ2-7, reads DTGVSQNPRHKITKRGQNVTFRCDPISEHNRLYWYRQTLGQGPEFLTYFQNEAQLEKSRLLSDRFSAERPKGSFSTLEIQRTEQGDSAMYLCASSSDRYEQYFGPGTRLTVT.

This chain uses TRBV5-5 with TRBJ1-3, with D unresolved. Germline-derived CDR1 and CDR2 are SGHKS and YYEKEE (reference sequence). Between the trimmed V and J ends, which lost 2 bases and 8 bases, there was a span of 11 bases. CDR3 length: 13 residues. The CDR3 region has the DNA TGTGCCAGCAGCTTTCCCCCCGGAGACACCATATATTTT. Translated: CASSFPPGDTIYF.

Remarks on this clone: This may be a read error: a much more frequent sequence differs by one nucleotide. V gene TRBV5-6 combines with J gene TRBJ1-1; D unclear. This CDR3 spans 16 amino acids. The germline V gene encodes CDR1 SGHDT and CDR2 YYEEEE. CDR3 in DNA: TGTGCCAGCAGCTTGGGGCAGGAAGTTTGGAACACTGAAACTTTCTTT. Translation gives CASSLGQEVWNTETFF.

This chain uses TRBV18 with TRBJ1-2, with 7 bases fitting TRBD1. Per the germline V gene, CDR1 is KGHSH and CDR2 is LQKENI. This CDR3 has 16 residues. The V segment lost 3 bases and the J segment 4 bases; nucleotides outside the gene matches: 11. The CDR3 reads CASSPSLGDRLYGYTF. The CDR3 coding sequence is TGTGCCAGCTCACCGAGTCTAGGGGACAGACTCTATGGCTACACCTTC. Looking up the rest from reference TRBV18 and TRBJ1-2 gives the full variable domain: NAGVMQNPRHLVRRRGQEARLRCSPMKGHSHVYWYRQLPEEGLKFMVYLQKENIIDESGMPKERFSAEFPKEGPSILRIQQVVRGDSAAYFCASSPSLGDRLYGYTFGSGTRLTVV.

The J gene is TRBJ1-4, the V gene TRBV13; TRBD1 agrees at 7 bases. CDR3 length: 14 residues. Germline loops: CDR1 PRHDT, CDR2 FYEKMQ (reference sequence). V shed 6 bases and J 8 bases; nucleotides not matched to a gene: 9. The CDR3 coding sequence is TGTGCCAGCAGTCCAGGACAGGAAGGAGAAAAACTGTTTTTT. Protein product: CASSPGQEGEKLFF.

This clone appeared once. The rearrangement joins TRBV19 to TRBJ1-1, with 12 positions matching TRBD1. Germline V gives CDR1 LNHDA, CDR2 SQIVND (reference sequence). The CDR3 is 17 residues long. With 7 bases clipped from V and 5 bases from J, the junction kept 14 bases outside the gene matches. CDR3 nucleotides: TGTGCCAGTAACCCGGCGGGGACAGGGGGCCTAGTGACTGAAGCTTTCTTT. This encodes CASNPAGTGGLVTEAFF.

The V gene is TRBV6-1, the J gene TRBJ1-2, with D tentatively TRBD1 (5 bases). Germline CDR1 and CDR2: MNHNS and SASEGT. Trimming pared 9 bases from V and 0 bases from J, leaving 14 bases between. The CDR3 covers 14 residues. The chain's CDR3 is CASIRAQTNYGYTF. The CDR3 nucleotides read TGTGCCAGTATCAGGGCCCAGACTAACTATGGCTACACCTTC.

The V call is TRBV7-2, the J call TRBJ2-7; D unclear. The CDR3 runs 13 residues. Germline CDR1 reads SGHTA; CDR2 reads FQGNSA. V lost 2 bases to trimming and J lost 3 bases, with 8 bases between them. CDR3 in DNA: TGTGCCAGCAGCTTAACTGGCGGCTACGAGCAGTACTTC. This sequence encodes CASSLTGGYEQYF.

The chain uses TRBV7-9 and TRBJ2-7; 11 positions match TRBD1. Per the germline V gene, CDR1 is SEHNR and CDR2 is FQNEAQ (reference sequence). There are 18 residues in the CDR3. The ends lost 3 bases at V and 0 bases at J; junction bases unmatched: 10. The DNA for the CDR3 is TGTGCCAGCAGCTTGCTTCCGGGACAGGGGGATACCTCCTACGAGCAGTACTTC. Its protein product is CASSLLPGQGDTSYEQYF.